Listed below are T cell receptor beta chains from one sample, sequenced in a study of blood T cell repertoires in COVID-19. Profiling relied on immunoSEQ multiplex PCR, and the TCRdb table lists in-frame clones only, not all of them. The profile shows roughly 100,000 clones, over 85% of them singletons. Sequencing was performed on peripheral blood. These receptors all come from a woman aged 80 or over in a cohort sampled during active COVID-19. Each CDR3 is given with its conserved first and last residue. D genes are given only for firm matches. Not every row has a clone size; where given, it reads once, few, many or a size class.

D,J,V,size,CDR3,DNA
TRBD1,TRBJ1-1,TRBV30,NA,CAWSRPGTASNTEAFF,TGTGCCTGGAGTAGACCCGGGACAGCTTCGAACACTGAAGCTTTCTTT
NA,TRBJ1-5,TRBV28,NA,CASSLFKGGDQPQHF,TGTGCCAGCAGTTTATTTAAGGGAGGGGATCAGCCCCAGCATTTT
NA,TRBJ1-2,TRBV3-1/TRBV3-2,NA,CAARDGGGNYGYTF,TGTGCCGCCAGGGATGGGGGAGGTAACTATGGCTACACCTTC
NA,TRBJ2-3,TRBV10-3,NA,CAISGGAHTDTQYF,TGTGCCATCAGTGGAGGAGCCCACACAGATACGCAGTATTTT
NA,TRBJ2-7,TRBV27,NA,CASNPLGTTVEQYF,TGTGCCAGCAACCCCTTGGGGACAACTGTAGAGCAGTACTTC
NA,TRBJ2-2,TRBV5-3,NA,CARSLRRDNTGELFF,TGTGCCAGAAGCTTGAGGCGGGACAACACCGGGGAGCTGTTTTTT
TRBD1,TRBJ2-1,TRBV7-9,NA,CASSLGQGEYNEQFF,TGTGCCAGCAGCTTAGGACAGGGGGAGTACAATGAGCAGTTCTTC
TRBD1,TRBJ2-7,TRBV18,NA,CASSTGGGRQYF,TGTGCCAGCTCAACAGGGGGCGGTCGGCAGTACTTC
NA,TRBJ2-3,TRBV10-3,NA,CATRDLLVRGDTQYF,TGTGCCACACGGGACTTGCTCGTTAGAGGGGATACGCAGTATTTT
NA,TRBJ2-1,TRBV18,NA,CASSTTGTRFTYNEQFF,TGTGCCAGCTCTACCACCGGGACTCGTTTTACCTACAATGAGCAGTTCTTC
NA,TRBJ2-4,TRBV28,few,CASIDSSKNIQYF,TGTGCCAGCATCGACAGCAGCAAAAACATTCAGTACTTC
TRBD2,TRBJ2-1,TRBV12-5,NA,CASGLPGVAGGLTNEQFF,TGTGCTAGTGGTTTGCCCGGGGTAGCGGGGGGCCTGACCAATGAGCAGTTCTTC
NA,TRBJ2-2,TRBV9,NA,CASSVVGATGELFF,TGTGCCAGCAGCGTAGTGGGGGCCACCGGGGAGCTGTTTTTT
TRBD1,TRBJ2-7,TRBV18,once,CASSPLDRAGNEQYF,TGTGCCAGCTCACCCCTGGACAGGGCTGGCAACGAGCAGTACTTC
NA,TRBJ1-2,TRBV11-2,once,CASRSPGGGYTF,TGTGCCAGCCGTTCCCCGGGGGGTGGCTACACCTTC
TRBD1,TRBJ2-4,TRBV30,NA,CAWIDRGRENIQYF,TGTGCCTGGATTGACAGGGGGAGAGAGAACATTCAGTACTTC
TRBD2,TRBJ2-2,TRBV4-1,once,CASSQDSGGTGELFF,TGCGCCAGCAGCCAGGATAGCGGGGGGACCGGGGAGCTGTTTTTT
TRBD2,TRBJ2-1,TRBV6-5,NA,CASSSGGALYNEQFF,TGTGCCAGCAGTAGCGGGGGGGCTTTATACAATGAGCAGTTCTTC
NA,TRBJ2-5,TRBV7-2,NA,CASSLELGPQYF,TGTGCCAGCAGCCTCGAGCTGGGCCCCCAGTACTTC
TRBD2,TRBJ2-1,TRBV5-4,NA,CASSSGERAEQFF,TGTGCCAGCAGCAGCGGGGAGCGGGCTGAGCAGTTCTTC
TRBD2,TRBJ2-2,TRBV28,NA,CASSLPLAGAGELFF,TGTGCCAGCAGTTTGCCTCTAGCGGGAGCCGGGGAGCTGTTTTTT
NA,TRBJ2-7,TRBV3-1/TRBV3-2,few,CASSQDLASEQYF,TGTGCCAGCAGCCAAGATCTAGCGTCCGAGCAGTACTTC
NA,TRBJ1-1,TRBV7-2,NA,CASSSRVGGGTEAFF,TGTGCCAGCAGCTCTCGGGTGGGGGGAGGAACTGAAGCTTTCTTT
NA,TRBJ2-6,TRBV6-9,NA,CASRYPRASGANVLTF,TGTGCCAGCAGATACCCGAGAGCCTCTGGGGCCAACGTCCTGACTTTC
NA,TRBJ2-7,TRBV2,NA,CASSEGSLYEQYF,TGTGCCAGCAGTGAGGGCTCCCTATACGAGCAGTACTTC
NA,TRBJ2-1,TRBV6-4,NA,CASSDIGSSSYNEQFF,TGTGCCAGCAGTGACATCGGGTCTAGCTCCTACAATGAGCAGTTCTTC
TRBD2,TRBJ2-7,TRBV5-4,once,CASSSRLAGGLGYF,TGTGCCAGCAGCTCGCGACTAGCGGGAGGGCTTGGGTACTTC
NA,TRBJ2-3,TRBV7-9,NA,CASSLNLGVSDTQYF,TGTGCCAGCAGCTTGAATTTGGGAGTAAGTGATACGCAGTATTTT
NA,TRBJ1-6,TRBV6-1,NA,CASSELGGYTSPLHF,TGTGCCAGCAGTGAACTTGGGGGGTATACTTCACCCCTCCACTTT
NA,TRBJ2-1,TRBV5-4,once,CASSTGGASPNEQFF,TGTGCCAGCAGCACCGGCGGGGCTAGCCCTAATGAGCAGTTCTTC
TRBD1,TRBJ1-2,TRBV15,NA,CATSRPGTGSSGYTF,TGTGCCACCAGCAGACCCGGGACAGGGTCTAGCGGCTACACCTTC